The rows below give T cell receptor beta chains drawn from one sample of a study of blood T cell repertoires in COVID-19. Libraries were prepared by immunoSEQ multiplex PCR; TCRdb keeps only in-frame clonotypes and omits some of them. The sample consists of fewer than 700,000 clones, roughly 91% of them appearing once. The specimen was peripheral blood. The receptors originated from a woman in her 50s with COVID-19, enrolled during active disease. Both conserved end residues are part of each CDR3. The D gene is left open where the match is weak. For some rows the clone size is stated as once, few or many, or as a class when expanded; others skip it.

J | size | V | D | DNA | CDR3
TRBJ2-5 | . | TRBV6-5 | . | TGTGCCAGCAGTTACTCCCCACAAGAGACCCAGTACTTC | CASSYSPQETQYF
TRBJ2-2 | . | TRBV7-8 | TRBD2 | TGTGCCAGCAGCAAAAGGGCACGGGGGGTCACCGGGGAGCTGTTTTTT | CASSKRARGVTGELFF
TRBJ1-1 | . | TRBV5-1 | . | TGCGCCAGCAGGGGAGGTTCGACTGAAGCTTTCTTT | CASRGGSTEAFF
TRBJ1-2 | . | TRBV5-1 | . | TGCGCCAGCAGCTTACAGGGAAAAGAAGGCTACACCTTC | CASSLQGKEGYTF
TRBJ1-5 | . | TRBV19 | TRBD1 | TGTGCCAGTGTTTCCGGACAGGGTGGAAGGCAGCCCCAGCATTTT | CASVSGQGGRQPQHF
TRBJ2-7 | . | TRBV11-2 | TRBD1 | TGTGCCAGCAGCTTAGGCTATGGACAGGCCTACGAGCAGTACTTC | CASSLGYGQAYEQYF
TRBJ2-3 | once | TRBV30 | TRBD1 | TGTGCCTGGAGTGGGCCGGGACAGGGAGCAGATACGCAGTATTTT | CAWSGPGQGADTQYF
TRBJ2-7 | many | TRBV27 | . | TGTGCCAGCAGTTTATTCCCAGGGGCCAGCTACGAGCAGTACTTC | CASSLFPGASYEQYF
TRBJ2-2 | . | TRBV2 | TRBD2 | TGTGCCATCGGTAGGACTAGCGGGGGGGCTTCGAACACCGGGGAGCTGTTTTTT | CAIGRTSGGASNTGELFF
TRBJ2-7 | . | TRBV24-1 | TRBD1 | TGTGCCACCAGTGGGGGGACAGTGGAGCAGTACTTC | CATSGGTVEQYF
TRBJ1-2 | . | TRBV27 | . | TGTGCCAGCAGTTTAAGTCGGGTGGATGGCTACACCTTC | CASSLSRVDGYTF
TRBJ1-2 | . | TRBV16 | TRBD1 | TGTGCCAGCAGCCAATACGGAGGGGGCGACGTAAATGGCTACACCTTC | CASSQYGGGDVNGYTF
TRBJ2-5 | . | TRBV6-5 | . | TGTGCCAGCAGTTACGAGGGTGTAGAGACCCAGTACTTC | CASSYEGVETQYF
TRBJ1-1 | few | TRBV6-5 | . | TGTGCCAGCAGTTACCGACTAACGGACACTGAAGCTTTCTTT | CASSYRLTDTEAFF
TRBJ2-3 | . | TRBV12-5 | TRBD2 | TGTGCTAGTGGCCTACTAGCGGGGGGCACAGATACGCAGTATTTT | CASGLLAGGTDTQYF
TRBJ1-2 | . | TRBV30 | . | TGTGCCTGGAGTGTATCCCCGCCCAGCACCTTC | CAWSVSPPSTF
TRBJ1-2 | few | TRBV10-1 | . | TGCGCCAGCAGTGAGTCAAAGGGGAATGGCTACACCTTC | CASSESKGNGYTF
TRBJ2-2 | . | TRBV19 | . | TGTGCCAGTAGTCCCAGACGGGCGGGCACCGGGGAGCTGTTTTTT | CASSPRRAGTGELFF
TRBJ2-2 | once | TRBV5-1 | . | TGCGCCAGCATGCAGGAGAACACCGGGGAGCTGTTTTTT | CASMQENTGELFF
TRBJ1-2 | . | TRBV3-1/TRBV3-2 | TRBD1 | TGTGCCAGCACCTCCCAGGGGGGCTATGGCTACACCTTC | CASTSQGGYGYTF
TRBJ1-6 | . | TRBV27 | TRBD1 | TGTGCCAGCAGTTTAGGGACAGTTAATTCACCCCTCCACTTT | CASSLGTVNSPLHF
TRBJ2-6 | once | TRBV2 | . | TGTGCCAGCAGTGAGGGCTTCTCTGGGGCCAACGTCCTGACTTTC | CASSEGFSGANVLTF
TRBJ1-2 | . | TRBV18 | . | TGTGCCAGCTCACCTCCGGACAGTTTTTATGGCTACACCTTC | CASSPPDSFYGYTF
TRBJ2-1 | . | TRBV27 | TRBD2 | TGTGCCAGCGGGGGGGGGTACAATGAGCAGTTCTTC | CASGGGYNEQFF
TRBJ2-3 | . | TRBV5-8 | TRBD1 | TGTGCCAGCAGCTTTACAGGGGTAGATACGCAGTATTTT | CASSFTGVDTQYF
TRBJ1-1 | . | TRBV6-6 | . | TGTGCCAGCAGTCAAAACAGCGGGGCCGCTGAAGCTTTCTTT | CASSQNSGAAEAFF
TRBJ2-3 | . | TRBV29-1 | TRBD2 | TGCAGCGCCAGGACTAGCGGGGCGGATACGCAGTATTTT | CSARTSGADTQYF
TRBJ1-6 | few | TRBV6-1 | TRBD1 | TGTGCCAGCAGTGAAGACAGGGGATATTCACCCCTCCACTTT | CASSEDRGYSPLHF
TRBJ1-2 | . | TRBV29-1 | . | TGCAGCGTTGAAGATCTGGACCTACAGGCGCCAGGCTATGGCTACACCTTC | CSVEDLDLQAPGYGYTF
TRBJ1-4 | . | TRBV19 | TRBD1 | TGTGCCAGTAGTTCTTCGACAGGGGCATTGGGTGAAAAACTGTTTTTT | CASSSSTGALGEKLFF
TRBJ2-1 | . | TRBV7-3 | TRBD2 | TGTGCCAGCAGCTTAGCGGGGGGCACCTACAATGAGCAGTTCTTC | CASSLAGGTYNEQFF
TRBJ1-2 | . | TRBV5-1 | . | TGCGCCAGCAGCTTGGGCACCGGAGACTATGGCTACACCTTC | CASSLGTGDYGYTF
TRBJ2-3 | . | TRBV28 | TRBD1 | TGTGCCAGCAGAAAACAGGGGCCAGATACGCAGTATTTT | CASRKQGPDTQYF
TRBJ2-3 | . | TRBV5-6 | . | TGTGCCAGCAGCTCACTGAGAGGGACTCCCACAGATACGCAGTATTTT | CASSSLRGTPTDTQYF
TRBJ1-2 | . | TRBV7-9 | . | TGTGCCAGCAGCTTAGCGGGAGAGAAATTCTATGGCTACACCTTC | CASSLAGEKFYGYTF
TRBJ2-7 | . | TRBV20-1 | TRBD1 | TGCAGTGCTTCAGGGGGAGAGCAGTACTTC | CSASGGEQYF
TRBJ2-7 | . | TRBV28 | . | TGTGCCAGCAGTTTTAACGGGGACGAGCAGTACTTC | CASSFNGDEQYF
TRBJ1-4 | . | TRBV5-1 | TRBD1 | TGCGCCAGCAGCTTGGCGGAGCTGAGACAGGGGGCTTTGAAAGAAAAACTGTTTTTT | CASSLAELRQGALKEKLFF
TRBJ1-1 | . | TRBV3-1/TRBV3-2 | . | TGTGCCAGCCACCTAAGCGGGGGCACTGAAGCTTTCTTT | CASHLSGGTEAFF
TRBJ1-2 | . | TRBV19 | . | TGTGCCAGTAGTATGCAGGGGAACTATGGCTACACCTTC | CASSMQGNYGYTF
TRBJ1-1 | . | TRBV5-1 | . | TGCGCCAGCAGCCCCGACATGTGGGGCGCTGAAGCTTTCTTT | CASSPDMWGAEAFF
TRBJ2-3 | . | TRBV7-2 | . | TGTGCCAGCAGCTTACTGGGCCAGCAGACAGATACGCAGTATTTT | CASSLLGQQTDTQYF
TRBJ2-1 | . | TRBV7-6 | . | TGTGCCAGCAGCTCCCAGTTAGCCGCGTGGGATGAGCAGTTCTTC | CASSSQLAAWDEQFF
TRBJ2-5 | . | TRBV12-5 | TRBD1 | TGTGCTAGTGGTTTGGTACAGGACAGGGGGCTGGGGCAAGAGACCCAGTACTTC | CASGLVQDRGLGQETQYF
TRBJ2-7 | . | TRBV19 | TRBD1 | TGTGCCAGTAGTATGGGACAGGGGTCTAGGGAGCAGTACTTC | CASSMGQGSREQYF
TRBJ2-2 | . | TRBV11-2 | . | TGTGCCAGCAGCTTTCGGGGAGCGGACACCGGGGAGCTGTTTTTT | CASSFRGADTGELFF
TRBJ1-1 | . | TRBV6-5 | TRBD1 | TGTGCCAGCAGCCTACAGGGGGGGGGCACTGAAGCTTTCTTT | CASSLQGGGTEAFF
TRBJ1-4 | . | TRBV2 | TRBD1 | TGTGCCAGCAGCGTAGGGGGCCTTGCTAATGAAAAACTGTTTTTT | CASSVGGLANEKLFF
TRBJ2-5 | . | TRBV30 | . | TGTGCCTGGAGTCCTGAGGTCCTCCGGGGAGAGACCCAGTACTTC | CAWSPEVLRGETQYF
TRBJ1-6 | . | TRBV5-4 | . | TGTGCCAGCAGCTTGGGCGATTCACCCCTCCACTTT | CASSLGDSPLHF
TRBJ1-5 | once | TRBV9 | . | TGTGCCAGCAGCGCGGGGGGCAGCAATCAGCCCCAGCATTTT | CASSAGGSNQPQHF
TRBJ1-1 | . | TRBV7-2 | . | TGTGCCAGCAGCTTAGCCGGGTTACCTGAAGCTTTCTTT | CASSLAGLPEAFF
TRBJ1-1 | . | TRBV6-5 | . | TGTGCCAGCAGTTATGAGGCGGGAGGAACTGAAGCTTTCTTT | CASSYEAGGTEAFF
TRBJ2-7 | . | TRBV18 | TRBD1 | TGTGCCAGCTCACGACGACAGGGGGATGAGCAGTACTTC | CASSRRQGDEQYF
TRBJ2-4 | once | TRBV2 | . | TGTGCCAGCAGTGATTCAGGCATTCAGTACTTC | CASSDSGIQYF
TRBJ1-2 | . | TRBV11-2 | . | TGTGCCAGCAGCTTAGCTTATGGCTACACCTTC | CASSLAYGYTF
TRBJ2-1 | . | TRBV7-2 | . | TGTGCCAGCAGCTTAGCATCGTGGGACACCAATGAGCAGTTCTTC | CASSLASWDTNEQFF
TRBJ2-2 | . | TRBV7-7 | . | TGTGCCAGCAGCCCGAGTAGTATCTATGACACCGGGGAGCTGTTTTTT | CASSPSSIYDTGELFF